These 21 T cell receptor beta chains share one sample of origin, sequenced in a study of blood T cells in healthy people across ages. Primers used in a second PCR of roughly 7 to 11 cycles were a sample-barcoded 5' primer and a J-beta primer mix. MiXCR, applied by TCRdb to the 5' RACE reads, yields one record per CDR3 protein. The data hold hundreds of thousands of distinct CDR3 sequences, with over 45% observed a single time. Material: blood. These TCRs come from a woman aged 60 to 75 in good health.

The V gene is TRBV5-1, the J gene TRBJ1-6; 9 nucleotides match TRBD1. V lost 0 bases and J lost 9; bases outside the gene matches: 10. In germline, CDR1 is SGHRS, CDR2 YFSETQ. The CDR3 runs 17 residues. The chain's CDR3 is CASSLASPGQGSSPLHF. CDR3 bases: TGCGCCAGCAGCTTGGCCTCCCCGGGACAGGGCTCTTCACCCCTCCACTTT.

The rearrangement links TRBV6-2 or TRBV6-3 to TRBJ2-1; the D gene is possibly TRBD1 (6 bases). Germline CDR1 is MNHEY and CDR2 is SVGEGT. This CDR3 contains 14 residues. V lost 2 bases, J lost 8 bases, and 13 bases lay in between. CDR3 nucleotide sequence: TGTGCCAGCAGTTACAGGCTGGGGGCTTATGAGCAGTTCTTC. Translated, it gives CASSYRLGAYEQFF.

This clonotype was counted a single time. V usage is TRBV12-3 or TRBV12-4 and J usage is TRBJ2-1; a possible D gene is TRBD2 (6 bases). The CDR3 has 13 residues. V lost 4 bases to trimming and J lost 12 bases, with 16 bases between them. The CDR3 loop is CASSWNSGSGQFF. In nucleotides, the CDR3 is TGTGCCAGCAGTTGGAATAGCGGTAGTGGGCAGTTCTTC.

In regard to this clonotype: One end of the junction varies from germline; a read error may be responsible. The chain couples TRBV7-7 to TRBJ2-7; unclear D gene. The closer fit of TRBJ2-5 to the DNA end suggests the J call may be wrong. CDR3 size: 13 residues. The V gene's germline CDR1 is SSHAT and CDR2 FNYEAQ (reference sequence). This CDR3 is CASSLIRQETQYF. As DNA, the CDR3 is TGTGCTAGCAGCTTAATCCGCCAAGAGACCCAGTACTTC.

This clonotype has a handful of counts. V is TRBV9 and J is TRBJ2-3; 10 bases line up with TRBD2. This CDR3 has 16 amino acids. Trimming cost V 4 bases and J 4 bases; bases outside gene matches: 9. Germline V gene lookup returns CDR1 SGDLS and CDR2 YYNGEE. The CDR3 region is CASSWGGTSDPDTQYF. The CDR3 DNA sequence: TGTGCCAGCAGCTGGGGGGGGACTAGCGACCCAGATACGCAGTATTTT.

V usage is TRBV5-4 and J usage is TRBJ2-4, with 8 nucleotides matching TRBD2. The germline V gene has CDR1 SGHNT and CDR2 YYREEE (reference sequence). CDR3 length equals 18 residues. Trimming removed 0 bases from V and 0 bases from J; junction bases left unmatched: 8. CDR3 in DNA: TGTGCCAGCAGCTTGGCCCCGCGGGAGGACACAGCCAAAAACATTCAGTACTTC. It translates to CASSLAPREDTAKNIQYF. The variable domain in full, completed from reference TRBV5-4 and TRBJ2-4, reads ETGVTQSPTHLIKTRGQQVTLRCSSQSGHNTVSWYQQALGQGPQFIFQYYREEENGRGNFPPRFSGLQFPNYSSELNVNALELDDSALYLCASSLAPREDTAKNIQYFGAGTRLSVL.

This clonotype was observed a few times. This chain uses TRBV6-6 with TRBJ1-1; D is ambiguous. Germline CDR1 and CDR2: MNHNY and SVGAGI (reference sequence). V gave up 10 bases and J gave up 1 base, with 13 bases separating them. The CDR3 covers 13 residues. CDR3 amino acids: CAIGRQRNTEAFF. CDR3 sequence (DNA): TGTGCCATCGGGAGGCAGCGGAACACTGAAGCTTTCTTT.

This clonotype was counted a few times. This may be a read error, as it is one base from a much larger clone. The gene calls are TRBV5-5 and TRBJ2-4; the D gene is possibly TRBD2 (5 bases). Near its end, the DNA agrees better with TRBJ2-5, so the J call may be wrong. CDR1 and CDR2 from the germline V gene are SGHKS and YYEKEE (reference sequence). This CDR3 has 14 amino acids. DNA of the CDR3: TGTGCCAGCAGCCGGTCCACTAGTCAAGAGACCCAGTACTTC. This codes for CASSRSTSQETQYF.

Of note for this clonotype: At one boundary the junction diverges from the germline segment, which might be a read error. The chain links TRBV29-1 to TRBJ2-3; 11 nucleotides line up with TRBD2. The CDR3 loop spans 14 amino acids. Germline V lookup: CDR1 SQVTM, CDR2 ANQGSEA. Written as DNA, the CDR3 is TGCAGCGTTCGTCCCGGGACTAGCGGTGATACGCGGTATTTT. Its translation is CSVRPGTSGDTRYF.

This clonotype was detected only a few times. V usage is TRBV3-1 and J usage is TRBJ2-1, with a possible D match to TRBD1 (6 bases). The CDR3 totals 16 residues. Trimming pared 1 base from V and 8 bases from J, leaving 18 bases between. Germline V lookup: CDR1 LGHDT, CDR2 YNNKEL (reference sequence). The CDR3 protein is CASSQVLPGVQDEQFF. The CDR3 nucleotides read TGTGCCAGCAGCCAAGTTCTGCCAGGGGTTCAGGATGAGCAGTTCTTC.

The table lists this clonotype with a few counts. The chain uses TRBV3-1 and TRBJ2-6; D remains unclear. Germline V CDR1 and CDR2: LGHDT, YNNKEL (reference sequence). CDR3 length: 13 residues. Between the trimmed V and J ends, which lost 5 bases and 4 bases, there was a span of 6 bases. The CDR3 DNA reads TGTGCCAGCAGCGCGAGAGGGGCCAACGTCCTGACTTTC. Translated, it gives CASSARGANVLTF.

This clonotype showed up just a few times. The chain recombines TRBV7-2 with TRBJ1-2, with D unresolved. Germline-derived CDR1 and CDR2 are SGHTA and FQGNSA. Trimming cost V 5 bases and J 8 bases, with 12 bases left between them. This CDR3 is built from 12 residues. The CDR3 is CASSQRQAGYTF. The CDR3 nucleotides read TGTGCCAGCAGCCAGCGCCAGGCAGGCTACACCTTC.

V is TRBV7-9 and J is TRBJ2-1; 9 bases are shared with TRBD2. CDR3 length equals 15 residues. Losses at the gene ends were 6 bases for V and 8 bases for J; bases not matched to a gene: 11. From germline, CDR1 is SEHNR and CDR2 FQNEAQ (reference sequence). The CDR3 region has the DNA TGTGCCAGCAGGACTAATAGCGGGGGAGGGGATGAGCAGTTCTTC. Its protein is CASRTNSGGGDEQFF.

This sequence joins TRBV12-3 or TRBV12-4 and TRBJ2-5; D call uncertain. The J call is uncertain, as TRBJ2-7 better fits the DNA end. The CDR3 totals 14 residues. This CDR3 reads CASRPQLGSYEQYF. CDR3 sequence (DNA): TGTGCCAGCAGGCCCCAGCTAGGTAGCTACGAGCAGTACTTC.

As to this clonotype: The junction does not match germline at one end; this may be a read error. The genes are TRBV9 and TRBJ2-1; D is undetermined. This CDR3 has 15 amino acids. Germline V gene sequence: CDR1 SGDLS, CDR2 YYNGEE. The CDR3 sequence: CAGSVGEGPYNEQFF. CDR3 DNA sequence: TGTGCCGGCAGCGTAGGTGAAGGGCCCTACAATGAGCAGTTCTTC.

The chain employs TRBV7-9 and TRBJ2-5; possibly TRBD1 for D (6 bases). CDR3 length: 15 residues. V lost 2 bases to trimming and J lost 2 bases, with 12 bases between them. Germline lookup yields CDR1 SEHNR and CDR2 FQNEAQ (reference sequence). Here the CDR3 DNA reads TGTGCCAGCAGCTTAAAGGCCAGGGGACAAGAGACCCAGTACTTC. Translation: CASSLKARGQETQYF.

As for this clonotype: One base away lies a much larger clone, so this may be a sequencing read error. This CDR3 is CAISEYNEQFF. The CDR3 bases are TGTGCCATCAGTGAATACAATGAGCAGTTCTTC. The gene calls are TRBV10-3 and TRBJ2-1, with D unclear. The V end was cut by 3 bases, the J end by 4 bases, with 1 base between. This CDR3 region has 11 residues. The germline CDR1 and CDR2 sequences are ENHRY and SYGVKD.

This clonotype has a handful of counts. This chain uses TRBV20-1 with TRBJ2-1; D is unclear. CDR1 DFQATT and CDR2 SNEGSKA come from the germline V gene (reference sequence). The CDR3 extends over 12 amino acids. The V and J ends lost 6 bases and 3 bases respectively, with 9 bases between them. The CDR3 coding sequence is TGCAGTGCCTTCGACCACTACAATGAGCAGTTCTTC. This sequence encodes CSAFDHYNEQFF.

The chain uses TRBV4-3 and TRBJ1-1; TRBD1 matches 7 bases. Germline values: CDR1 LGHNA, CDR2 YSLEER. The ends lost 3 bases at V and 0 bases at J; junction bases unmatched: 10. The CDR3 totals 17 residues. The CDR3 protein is CASSQYRGGGMNTEAFF. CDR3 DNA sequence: TGCGCCAGCAGCCAGTACAGGGGTGGTGGGATGAACACTGAAGCTTTCTTT.

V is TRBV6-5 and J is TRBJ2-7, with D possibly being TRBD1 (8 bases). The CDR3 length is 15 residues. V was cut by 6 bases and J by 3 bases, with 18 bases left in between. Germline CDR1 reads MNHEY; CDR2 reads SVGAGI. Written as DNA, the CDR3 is TGTGCCAGCAGGGGGAAACAGGGGGGGCACTACGAGCAGTACTTC. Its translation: CASRGKQGGHYEQYF.

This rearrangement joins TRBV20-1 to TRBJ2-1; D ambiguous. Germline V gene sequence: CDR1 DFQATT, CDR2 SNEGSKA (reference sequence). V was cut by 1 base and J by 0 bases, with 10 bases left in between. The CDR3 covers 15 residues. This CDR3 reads CSARGQESSYNEQFF. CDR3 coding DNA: TGCAGTGCTAGAGGGCAGGAAAGCTCCTACAATGAGCAGTTCTTC.